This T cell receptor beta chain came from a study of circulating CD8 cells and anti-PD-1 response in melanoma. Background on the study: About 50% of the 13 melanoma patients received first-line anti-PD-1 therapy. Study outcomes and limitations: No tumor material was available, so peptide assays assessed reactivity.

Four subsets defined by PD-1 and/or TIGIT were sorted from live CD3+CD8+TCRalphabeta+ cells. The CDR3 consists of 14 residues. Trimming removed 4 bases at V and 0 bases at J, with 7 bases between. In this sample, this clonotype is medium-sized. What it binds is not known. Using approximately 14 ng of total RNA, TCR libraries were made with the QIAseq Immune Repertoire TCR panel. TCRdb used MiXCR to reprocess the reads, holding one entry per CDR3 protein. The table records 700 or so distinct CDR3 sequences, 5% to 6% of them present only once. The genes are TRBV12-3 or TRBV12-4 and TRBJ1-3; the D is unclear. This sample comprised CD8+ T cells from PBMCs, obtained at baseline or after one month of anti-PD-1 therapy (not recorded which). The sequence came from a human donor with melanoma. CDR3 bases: TGTGCCAGCAGTTCCGCGAGCTCTGGAAACACCATATATTTT. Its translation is CASSSASSGNTIYF.